These T cell receptor beta chains were read from a single sample in a study of blood T cell repertoires in COVID-19. Clones were read by immunoSEQ multiplex PCR, and TCRdb kept only the in-frame ones, dropping some. The sample shows about 490,000 clones, roughly 88% of them seen only once. Sequencing was performed on peripheral blood. These receptors were obtained from a human donor in a cohort sampled during active COVID-19. Each CDR3 is given with its conserved first and last residue. A D gene is named only where the DNA matches it firmly. Size is stated for part of the rows, as once, few or many counts, or as a class when the clone is expanded.

D gene,clone size,V gene,J gene,CDR3 protein,CDR3 DNA
NA,NA,TRBV16,TRBJ1-1,CASSQSRGKNTEAFF,TGTGCCAGCAGCCAATCGAGGGGGAAGAACACTGAAGCTTTCTTT
NA,NA,TRBV6-5,TRBJ1-1,CASTRTRNTEAFF,TGTGCCAGCACCCGGACACGGAACACTGAAGCTTTCTTT
NA,NA,TRBV6-2/TRBV6-3,TRBJ2-1,CASSSTVFSYNEQFF,TGTGCCAGCAGTTCGACAGTTTTCTCCTACAATGAGCAGTTCTTC
NA,NA,TRBV6-6,TRBJ2-5,CASSYTPGDTLETQYF,TGTGCCAGCAGTTACACTCCGGGAGACACCCTAGAGACCCAGTACTTC
NA,NA,TRBV3-1/TRBV3-2,TRBJ2-7,CASSLGDSPTYEQYF,TGTGCCAGCAGCCTCGGGGATAGCCCTACCTACGAGCAGTACTTC
NA,NA,TRBV30,TRBJ2-7,CAWSVRWRIRTYEQYF,TGTGCCTGGAGTGTAAGGTGGAGGATTAGGACCTACGAGCAGTACTTC
TRBD1,NA,TRBV5-1,TRBJ2-7,CASSLAATGEHEQYF,TGCGCCAGCAGCTTGGCCGCGACAGGGGAACACGAGCAGTACTTC
TRBD1,NA,TRBV4-1,TRBJ1-5,CASSQGLLGQGAQPQHF,TGCGCCAGCAGCCAAGGGCTTTTAGGACAGGGCGCTCAGCCCCAGCATTTT
TRBD2,NA,TRBV11-2,TRBJ2-1,CASSVGTSGNNEQFF,TGTGCCAGCAGCGTCGGGACTAGCGGTAACAATGAGCAGTTCTTC
NA,NA,TRBV5-8,TRBJ1-5,CASSRRNQPQHF,TGTGCCAGCAGCCGCAGAAATCAGCCCCAGCATTTT
TRBD1,NA,TRBV5-1,TRBJ2-7,CASSATGTGSFYEQYF,TGCGCCAGCAGCGCAACCGGGACAGGGAGCTTCTACGAGCAGTACTTC
TRBD1,NA,TRBV11-3,TRBJ1-4,CASSPHRGHEKLFF,TGTGCCAGCAGCCCCCACAGGGGCCATGAAAAACTGTTTTTT
TRBD2,NA,TRBV4-3,TRBJ2-2,CASSQEPAGVRRTGELFF,TGCGCCAGCAGCCAAGAACCAGCGGGAGTTCGGCGCACCGGGGAGCTGTTTTTT
TRBD1,once,TRBV29-1,TRBJ1-1,CSVRRTGANTEAFF,TGCAGCGTGAGAAGAACAGGGGCGAACACTGAAGCTTTCTTT
TRBD2,few,TRBV4-1,TRBJ2-7,CASSRRLNLAGGSYEQYF,TGCGCCAGCAGCCGACGACTAAATCTAGCGGGAGGGTCCTACGAGCAGTACTTC
NA,NA,TRBV11-2,TRBJ1-2,CASSFLALSGYTF,TGTGCCAGCAGCTTCCTGGCTTTATCAGGCTACACCTTC
TRBD1,NA,TRBV6-2/TRBV6-3,TRBJ2-7,CASSSGTGGYSDYEQYF,TGTGCCAGCAGCTCGGGGACAGGGGGCTATTCCGACTACGAGCAGTACTTC
TRBD1,NA,TRBV5-1,TRBJ1-1,CASSFVGQAHSEAFF,TGCGCCAGCAGCTTTGTAGGACAGGCTCATTCTGAAGCTTTCTTT
TRBD2,NA,TRBV29-1,TRBJ2-2,CSVVPGGEGELFF,TGCAGCGTAGTCCCGGGGGGGGAGGGGGAGCTGTTTTTT
NA,NA,TRBV30,TRBJ2-2,CAWRLEDGELFF,TGTGCCTGGAGGCTGGAGGACGGGGAGCTGTTTTTT
NA,NA,TRBV2,TRBJ1-5,CASSDGQRNQPQHF,TGTGCCAGCAGTGATGGACAACGCAATCAGCCCCAGCATTTT
NA,once,TRBV28,TRBJ1-2,CASSPPDRNGYTF,TGTGCCAGCAGTCCCCCCGACAGGAATGGCTACACCTTC
TRBD1,NA,TRBV6-5,TRBJ1-2,CASSRQGAYGYTF,TGTGCCAGCAGCCGACAGGGGGCCTATGGCTACACCTTC
TRBD1,once,TRBV25-1,TRBJ1-5,CASRQGVNQPQHF,TGTGCCAGCAGACAGGGGGTCAATCAGCCCCAGCATTTT
TRBD2,NA,TRBV6-2/TRBV6-3,TRBJ2-1,CASSWTSGHNEQFF,TGTGCCAGCAGCTGGACTAGCGGGCACAATGAGCAGTTCTTC
TRBD2,once,TRBV7-3,TRBJ2-2,CASSFGGRGTGELFF,TGTGCCAGCAGCTTCGGCGGGAGAGGTACCGGGGAGCTGTTTTTT
NA,NA,TRBV7-2,TRBJ2-3,CASSLAGATDTQYF,TGTGCCAGCAGCTTAGCGGGGGCCACAGATACGCAGTATTTT
TRBD2,once,TRBV7-2,TRBJ2-7,CASSLLSGRSSYEQYF,TGTGCCAGCAGCTTGTTAAGCGGGAGGAGCTCCTACGAGCAGTACTTC
NA,NA,TRBV28,TRBJ2-6,CASLLSSGANVLTF,TGTGCCAGCCTACTAAGCTCTGGGGCCAACGTCCTGACTTTC
TRBD1,NA,TRBV14,TRBJ1-2,CASSQKAGTGVEGYGYTF,TGTGCCAGCAGCCAAAAAGCCGGGACAGGGGTTGAAGGCTATGGCTACACCTTC
NA,NA,TRBV6-5,TRBJ2-3,CASNRGLGTDTQYF,TGTGCCAGCAACCGCGGACTCGGCACAGATACGCAGTATTTT
NA,NA,TRBV3-1/TRBV3-2,TRBJ1-1,CASSQVLTGSEAFF,TGTGCCAGCAGCCAAGTCCTAACAGGGTCTGAAGCTTTCTTT
NA,NA,TRBV7-2,TRBJ2-5,CASSFFRREETQYF,TGTGCCAGCAGCTTTTTCCGGAGGGAAGAGACCCAGTACTTC
NA,NA,TRBV21-1,TRBJ1-6,CASSEDRGRLASPLHF,TGTGCCAGCAGCGAAGACAGGGGGCGCCTCGCTTCACCCCTCCACTTT
NA,NA,TRBV6-2/TRBV6-3,TRBJ1-2,CASSPGIYGYTF,TGTGCCAGCAGTCCAGGGATCTATGGCTACACCTTC
TRBD2,NA,TRBV19,TRBJ2-2,CASRIISGATGELFF,TGTGCCAGTAGAATTATTAGCGGGGCCACCGGGGAGCTGTTTTTT
NA,few,TRBV27,TRBJ1-2,CASSSQGPYGYTF,TGTGCCAGCTCATCGCAGGGGCCCTATGGCTACACCTTC
NA,once,TRBV7-6,TRBJ2-5,CASSETPGQPQGTQYF,TGTGCCAGCAGCGAAACTCCAGGACAGCCCCAAGGTACCCAGTACTTC
NA,NA,TRBV30,TRBJ2-6,CAWSVGTSGANVLTF,TGTGCCTGGAGTGTCGGTACTTCTGGGGCCAACGTCCTGACTTTC
TRBD1,NA,TRBV4-1,TRBJ2-7,CASSQGSAGGSYEQYF,TGCGCCAGCAGCCAAGGGTCGGCAGGGGGTAGCTACGAGCAGTACTTC
NA,NA,TRBV5-6,TRBJ2-7,CATSRAGVPYEQYF,TGTGCCACCTCACGGGCAGGGGTCCCTTACGAGCAGTACTTC
TRBD1,NA,TRBV7-2,TRBJ1-3,CASSLGKGGLYF,TGTGCCAGCAGCTTAGGCAAAGGGGGCTTGTATTTT
NA,NA,TRBV14,TRBJ1-2,CASSQERVGNYGYTF,TGTGCCAGCAGCCAAGAGAGGGTGGGAAACTATGGCTACACCTTC
TRBD2,NA,TRBV19,TRBJ2-1,CASSIASGSPYNEQFF,TGTGCCAGTAGTATAGCTAGCGGGAGCCCCTACAATGAGCAGTTCTTC
TRBD1,NA,TRBV6-5,TRBJ2-7,CASRRTGGLYEQYF,TGTGCCAGCAGAAGGACAGGGGGCCTTTACGAGCAGTACTTC
TRBD2,NA,TRBV28,TRBJ2-3,CASTDSGAADTQYF,TGTGCCAGCACCGATAGCGGGGCGGCAGATACGCAGTATTTT
TRBD2,NA,TRBV5-1,TRBJ2-5,CASSLRTRGQETQYF,TGCGCCAGCAGCTTAAGGACTAGAGGCCAAGAGACCCAGTACTTC
TRBD2,NA,TRBV30,TRBJ2-7,CAFRTSGRAYEQYF,TGTGCCTTCAGGACTAGCGGGAGGGCCTACGAGCAGTACTTC
TRBD2,few,TRBV19,TRBJ2-1,CASSIWTSGRGRGQFF,TGTGCCAGTAGTATCTGGACTAGCGGGAGGGGGAGAGGGCAGTTCTTC
NA,NA,TRBV7-6,TRBJ2-3,CASSFTTADTQYF,TGTGCCAGCAGCTTTACTACCGCAGATACGCAGTATTTT